This record covers a single T cell receptor beta chain. Germline values: CDR1 SGHNT, CDR2 YYREEE (reference sequence). J gave up 2 bases and V 4 bases, and 5 bases lay outside the gene matches. The CDR3 is 15 residues long. These data belong to a study of shared clonotypes between healthy human individuals. The method was immunoSEQ multiplex PCR; TCRdb's version includes in-frame clones alone and lacks a portion of them. The table has approximately 250,000 clones, under 80% seen once. The V gene is TRBV5-4, the J gene TRBJ1-1, with TRBD1 identical over 10 bases. Sequencing input: memory CD4+ T cells sorted from blood. Sample subset: CD45RA-negative fraction. The clonotype was recovered from a man in his thirties or forties in good health. This CDR3 reads CASSLRDRGNTEAFF. The DNA of the CDR3 is TGTGCCAGCAGCCTCCGGGACAGGGGAAACACTGAAGCTTTCTTT.